These 8 T cell receptor beta chains came from one sample sequenced in a study of CD4 and CD8 cells across lung adenocarcinoma regions. TCRdb recomputed calls from the PCR reads with MiXCR, one row per CDR3 protein. This table holds roughly 17,000 distinct CDR3 sequences, around 50% found once. The sequenced material came from CD8+ T cells from the center of a lung tumor. The receptors stem from a female donor with lung adenocarcinoma. The CD4 and CD8 labels of this study may be unreliable.

This clonotype was observed a few times. V gene TRBV10-1 combines with J gene TRBJ2-1, with D hard to call. Germline V gives CDR1 WNHNN, CDR2 SYGVQD (reference sequence). V gave up 3 bases and J gave up 8 bases, with 11 bases separating them. The CDR3 extends over 13 amino acids. The CDR3 sequence is CASSEGGRDEQFF. CDR3 in DNA: TGCGCCAGCAGTGAAGGCGGACGGGATGAGCAGTTCTTC.

With respect to this clonotype: A read error may account for a junction end that differs from germline. The chain carries TRBV6-1 and TRBJ2-4, with 7 bases fitting TRBD1. Germline CDR1 reads MNHNS; CDR2 reads SASEGT. The CDR3 totals 16 residues. CDR3: CASRARGLRAKNTQYF. Written as DNA, the CDR3 is TGTGCCAGCCGCGCTAGGGGGCTGCGAGCCAAAAACACTCAGTACTTC.

The chain combines TRBV6-1 with TRBJ2-2; TRBD1 is a possible D gene (5 bases). The germline CDR1 and CDR2 sequences are MNHNS and SASEGT. The CDR3 loop spans 15 amino acids. The V gene lost 4 bases and the J gene lost 4 bases, with 13 bases spanning the gap. CDR3 sequence (DNA): TGTGCCAGCAGTGTTGTGACAGTCGGCACCGGGGAGCTGTTTTTT. Amino acids: CASSVVTVGTGELFF.

This clonotype was seen more than once but under ten times. The rearrangement links TRBV6-1 to TRBJ2-4; 8 positions agree with TRBD2. The CDR3 has 14 amino acids. Germline CDR1 and CDR2: MNHNS and SASEGT. V lost 1 base and J lost 8; bases outside the gene matches: 4. The CDR3, as DNA: TGTGCCAGCAGTGAAGGCGGGGGGCAGGACATTCAGTACTTC. Its translation: CASSEGGGQDIQYF.

This clonotype appeared once. The chain has TRBV7-2 and TRBJ2-7; no clear D. The J call may be in error: the DNA end matches TRBJ2-1 better. CDR1 SGHTA and CDR2 FQGNSA come from the germline V gene. This CDR3 has 14 amino acids. The DNA for the CDR3 is TGTGCCAGCAGCTTGGCGAAGGAGTCCTATGAGCAGTTCTTC. As protein: CASSLAKESYEQFF.

V gene TRBV24-1 combines with J gene TRBJ1-5; 9 bases are shared with TRBD1. The ends lost 7 bases at V and 1 base at J; junction bases unmatched: 4. In germline, CDR1 is KGHDR, CDR2 SFDVKD. This CDR3 contains 15 residues. In nucleotides, the CDR3 is TGTGCCACCAGCCCACAGGGGGCGAGCAATCAGCCCCAGCATTTT. It specifies CATSPQGASNQPQHF.

This clonotype is medium-sized within its sample. This chain joins TRBV25-1 and TRBJ2-1; D perhaps matches TRBD2 (6 bases). This CDR3 has 16 amino acids. The V and J ends lost 8 bases and 1 base respectively, with 18 bases between them. CDR1 and CDR2 (germline): MGHDK, SYGVNS. For the CDR3, the DNA is TGTGCCAGCTCGTATGCGGGGCTCGGATCCTACAATGAGCAGTTCTTC. This encodes CASSYAGLGSYNEQFF.

Points on this clonotype: This sequence may be a read error, since a much larger clone differs from it by one base. The chain uses TRBV20-1 and TRBJ2-1, with 10 positions matching TRBD2. This CDR3 comprises 15 residues. The germline V gene encodes CDR1 DFQATT and CDR2 SNEGSKA (reference sequence). CDR3 nucleotide sequence: TGCAGTGCTGAGATTAGCGGGGGGACCCTCCATGAGCCGTTCTTC. Translating gives CSAEISGGTLHEPFF.